Following are 27 T cell receptor beta chains from one sample sequenced in a study of response to subunit inactivated influenza vaccine. TCRdb re-derived calls from the RT-PCR reads in MiXCR, one entry per CDR3 protein. Of around 470,000 distinct CDR3 sequences in the sample, 7.2% were seen once. The specimen was PBMCs from blood, collected around 2 years after vaccination. These receptors were collected from a man aged 45 to 75 who received an inactivated influenza vaccine.

The V gene is TRBV4-3, the J gene TRBJ2-1, with no clear D. V was pared by 0 bases and J by 0 bases, with 12 bases between. Germline CDR1 reads LGHNA; CDR2 reads YSLEER. The length of the CDR3 is 17 residues. The CDR3 loop reads CASSQDYRRFSYNEQFF. The CDR3 DNA reads as TGCGCCAGCAGCCAAGATTATCGGCGGTTCTCCTACAATGAGCAGTTCTTC.

This clonotype was observed many times. The chain employs TRBV4-2 and TRBJ2-3; D might be TRBD2 (6 bases). The CDR3 sequence is 15 residues long. The germline gives CDR1 LGHNA, CDR2 YNFKEQ. V was cut by 0 bases and J by 6 bases, with 13 bases left in between. The CDR3 loop is CASSQDLWRVDTQYF. The CDR3 DNA reads TGTGCCAGCAGCCAAGATCTTTGGAGGGTCGATACGCAGTATTTT.

In this sample, this clonotype turned up a few times. The V call is TRBV18, the J call TRBJ2-7; 10 bases line up with TRBD1. CDR3 length: 18 amino acids. V gave up 3 bases and J gave up 3 bases; unmatched junction bases: 14. Germline CDR1 KGHSH, CDR2 LQKENI. CDR3 residues: CASSPRGRTGTGVYEQYF. The CDR3 DNA reads as TGTGCCAGCTCACCCCGCGGAAGGACCGGGACAGGGGTCTACGAGCAGTACTTC.

This clonotype was seen only a few times. The rearrangement links TRBV24-1 to TRBJ2-3; D possibly corresponds to TRBD2 (5 bases). V was pared by 6 bases and J by 6 bases, with 6 bases between. Germline V lookup: CDR1 KGHDR, CDR2 SFDVKD. This CDR3 is 11 amino acids long. In DNA, the CDR3 is TGTGCCACCAGTCAGCGGGATACGCAGTATTTT. Translating it yields CATSQRDTQYF.

This clonotype was detected ten times or more. The chain employs TRBV5-1 and TRBJ2-7; 7 bases fit TRBD1. The CDR3 runs to 16 residues. Trimming at V came to 4 bases and at J to 1 base, leaving 11 bases not matched to a gene. Germline CDR1 reads SGHRS; CDR2 reads YFSETQ. The CDR3 DNA sequence: TGCGCCAGCAGCAGTATAGGGGGCGCCGGATCCTACGAGCAGTACTTC. Amino acid sequence: CASSSIGGAGSYEQYF. The whole variable domain, filled in from reference TRBV5-1 and TRBJ2-7, reads KAGVTQTPRYLIKTRGQQVTLSCSPISGHRSVSWYQQTPGQGLQFLFEYFSETQRNKGNFPGRFSGRQFSNSRSEMNVSTLELGDSALYLCASSSIGGAGSYEQYFGPGTRLTVT.

The gene calls are TRBV20-1 and TRBJ2-1; D remains unclear. CDR3 size: 14 residues. V was clipped by 6 bases and J by 0 bases, with 12 bases between them. Germline lookup yields CDR1 DFQATT and CDR2 SNEGSKA (reference sequence). CDR3 DNA sequence: TGCAGTGCAATTTCAGACCTCTCCTACAATGAGCAGTTCTTC. It encodes CSAISDLSYNEQFF.

This clonotype was counted ten times or more. The rearrangement links TRBV7-6 to TRBJ2-3, with D unclear. The CDR3 sequence is 14 residues long. CDR1 and CDR2 (germline): SGHVS, FNYEAQ. Between the trimmed V and J ends, which lost 1 base and 1 base, there was a span of 6 bases. CDR3 nucleotides: TGTGCCAGCAGCTTAGGATTTGGCACAGATACGCAGTATTTT. This translates into CASSLGFGTDTQYF.

This clonotype was detected a few times. This sequence joins TRBV11-2 and TRBJ2-1, with D maybe TRBD1 (6 bases). Trimming cost V 0 bases and J 6 bases, with 9 bases left between them. The CDR3 consists of 14 residues. Germline V gene sequence: CDR1 SGHAT, CDR2 FQNNGV. In DNA form, the CDR3 reads TGTGCCAGCAGCTTAGATGGACAGAGCAATGAGCAGTTCTTC. It encodes CASSLDGQSNEQFF. The entire variable domain, with the rest obtained from reference TRBV11-2 and TRBJ2-1, is as follows: EAGVAQSPRYKIIEKRQSVAFWCNPISGHATLYWYQQILGQGPKLLIQFQNNGVVDDSQLPKDRFSAERLKGVDSTLKIQPAKLEDSAVYLCASSLDGQSNEQFFGPGTRLTVL.

J is TRBJ1-1 and V is TRBV21-1. TRBV21-1 is listed as a pseudogene. The length of the CDR3 is 16 residues. The CDR3 coding sequence is TGTGCCAGCAGCAAAAGAACAGAAGGGAGAAGAACTGAAGCTTTCTTT. As protein: CASSKRTEGRRTEAFF.

The sample holds one count of this clonotype. One base away lies a much larger clone, so this may be a sequencing read error. V and J are TRBV28 and TRBJ2-7; D might be TRBD1 (6 bases). This CDR3 is 14 amino acids long. Germline CDR1 reads MDHEN; CDR2 reads SYDVKM. V was trimmed by 8 bases and J by 6 bases, leaving 20 bases between them. The CDR3 DNA is TGTGCCAGCTGCTGGGACATGGTGATCGGCGAGCAGTACTTC. Translated: CASCWDMVIGEQYF.

This clonotype was seen many times. The V and J genes are TRBV12-3 or TRBV12-4 and TRBJ1-5, with 9 bases that match TRBD1. V lost 5 bases to trimming and J lost 6 bases; unmatched junction nucleotides: 5. The CDR3 is 14 amino acids. The CDR3 DNA sequence: TGTGCCAGCAGTAAGACAGGGGGGGCTCAGCCCCAGCATTTT. Protein product: CASSKTGGAQPQHF.

The chain recombines TRBV7-6 with TRBJ2-7; 10 positions match TRBD1. This CDR3 spans 14 amino acids. Germline V CDR1 and CDR2: SGHVS, FNYEAQ. With V trimmed by 0 bases and J by 5 bases, 1 base remained unmatched. The CDR3 region is CASSLADRGNEQYF. DNA of the CDR3: TGTGCCAGCAGCTTAGCGGACAGGGGGAACGAGCAGTACTTC.

This clonotype was recorded at least ten times. Here the CDR3 reads CASSQDEREIAGELFF. CDR3 in DNA: TGCGCCAGCAGCCAAGATGAGCGGGAGATAGCCGGGGAGCTGTTTTTT. The J gene is TRBJ2-2, the V gene TRBV4-3; 8 bases agree with TRBD2. Germline lookup yields CDR1 LGHNA and CDR2 YSLEER. The V and J ends lost 0 bases and 6 bases, in that order; junction bases with no gene match: 6. This CDR3 region has 16 residues.

This clonotype was counted between two and nine times. The V call is TRBV5-1, the J call TRBJ2-7, with D perhaps matching TRBD1 (5 bases). Germline V CDR1 and CDR2: SGHRS, YFSETQ. V was trimmed by 4 bases and J by 0 bases, leaving 11 bases between them. This CDR3 contains 14 residues. The CDR3 DNA is TGCGCCAGCAGCCGGCCACAGGACTCCTACGAGCAGTACTTC. Amino acids: CASSRPQDSYEQYF.

Points on this clonotype: This sequence may be a read error, since a much larger clone differs from it by one base. The chain couples TRBV12-3 or TRBV12-4 to TRBJ2-1; D remains unclear. This CDR3 is 11 amino acids long. CDR3 nucleotides: TGTGCCATCAGTAAAGCGCGGGAGCAGTTCTTC. It codes for CAISKAREQFF.

The chain has TRBV4-1 and TRBJ2-3; 10 bases are shared with TRBD2. This CDR3 contains 16 residues. With 4 bases clipped from V and 2 bases from J, the junction kept 6 bases outside the gene matches. Germline V CDR1 and CDR2: MGHRA, YSYEKL. The CDR3 is CASSPGLAEYTDTQYF. CDR3 sequence (DNA): TGCGCCAGCAGCCCCGGACTAGCGGAGTACACAGATACGCAGTATTTT.

In this sample, this clonotype turned up a few times. The genes are TRBV24-1 and TRBJ2-3; D gene unclear. Per germline, CDR1 KGHDR and CDR2 SFDVKD. The V and J ends lost 7 bases and 4 bases respectively, with 11 bases between them. CDR3 size: 13 residues. The CDR3 DNA is TGTGCCACCAGCCGGGCTGGGGCAGATACGCAGTATTTT. Translated, it gives CATSRAGADTQYF.

This clonotype was seen many times. This sequence joins TRBV5-1 and TRBJ2-2; 8 nucleotides align to TRBD2. Unmatched junction bases numbered 10, after V lost 5 bases and J lost 7 bases. Germline V CDR1 and CDR2: SGHRS, YFSETQ. CDR3 length equals 15 residues. CDR3 sequence (DNA): TGCGCCAGCAGATCCTCAGCGGGAGTAAACGGGGAGCTGTTTTTT. Its translation is CASRSSAGVNGELFF.

The V gene is TRBV7-2, the J gene TRBJ2-7; D is uncertain. The CDR3 consists of 15 residues. Germline-derived CDR1 and CDR2 are SGHTA and FQGNSA. V dropped 3 bases and J dropped 0 bases, with 12 bases sitting between them. CDR3 in amino acids: CASSFLLSSSYEQYF. The CDR3 coding sequence is TGTGCCAGCAGCTTCTTGCTCTCAAGCTCCTACGAGCAGTACTTC.

In this sample, this clonotype turned up a few times. The rearrangement links TRBV7-9 to TRBJ2-7; TRBD1 might be the D (5 bases). The CDR3 runs 14 residues. Trimming took 5 bases from V and 1 from J, leaving 12 bases between them. Looked up from germline, CDR1 is SEHNR and CDR2 is FQNEAQ (reference sequence). DNA for the CDR3: TGTGCCAGCAGCCAAGGGGCGAATTCCTACGAGCAGTACTTC. Translating gives CASSQGANSYEQYF.

This chain joins TRBV20-1 and TRBJ2-3; 11 bases match TRBD2. This CDR3 is 16 amino acids long. The trim removed 3 bases at V and 2 bases at J, leaving 7 bases unmatched. Germline V gene lookup returns CDR1 DFQATT and CDR2 SNEGSKA (reference sequence). For the CDR3, the DNA is TGCAGTGCTAGGTCCGTTAGCGGGGGGGACACAGATACGCAGTATTTT. Residues: CSARSVSGGDTDTQYF.

This clonotype showed up just a few times. The rearrangement uses TRBV20-1 and TRBJ2-1; no clear D. The V gene's germline CDR1 is DFQATT and CDR2 SNEGSKA (reference sequence). The CDR3 has 11 amino acids. Trimming shortened V by 7 bases and J by 2 bases, and 6 bases separated the two germline ends. CDR3 sequence (DNA): TGCAGTGGCGCCACCTACAATGAGCAGTTCTTC. It yields the protein CSGATYNEQFF.

This clonotype was counted at least ten times. The chain links TRBV12-3 or TRBV12-4 to TRBJ1-2; TRBD1 matches 8 bases. The CDR3 sequence is 14 residues long. J was trimmed by 7 bases and V by 2 bases; bases with no gene match: 6. The CDR3 is CASSLKDRGSGYTF. The CDR3 DNA reads as TGTGCCAGCAGTTTAAAAGACAGGGGATCTGGCTACACCTTC.

This clonotype was observed at least ten times. The J gene is TRBJ2-1, the V gene TRBV28; 13 nucleotides line up with TRBD2. J lost 7 bases, V lost 5 bases, and 11 bases had no gene match. The germline CDR1 and CDR2 sequences are MDHEN and SYDVKM. This CDR3 spans 17 amino acids. The CDR3 is CASSIGLAGDWGNEQFF. The CDR3 region has the DNA TGTGCCAGCAGTATAGGACTAGCGGGAGACTGGGGTAATGAGCAGTTCTTC.

This clonotype was counted between two and nine times. The rearrangement joins TRBV28 to TRBJ2-4; tentatively, D is TRBD1 (6 bases). Germline V gene lookup returns CDR1 MDHEN and CDR2 SYDVKM. This CDR3 region has 16 residues. Trimming removed 6 bases at V and 0 bases at J, with 15 bases between. The CDR3 bases are TGTGCCAGCAGGTCAGGGGTTCGCATAGCCAAAAACATTCAGTACTTC. Encoded protein: CASRSGVRIAKNIQYF.

The sample holds a few counts of this clonotype. The chain links TRBV20-1 to TRBJ2-7, with 9 positions matching TRBD2. The CDR3 is made up of 14 amino acids. Losses at the gene ends were 4 bases for V and 2 bases for J; bases not matched to a gene: 6. Germline V lookup: CDR1 DFQATT, CDR2 SNEGSKA (reference sequence). CDR3 sequence (DNA): TGCAGTGCTAACACCCTAGCGGGACCCTACGAGCAGTACTTC. Its protein is CSANTLAGPYEQYF.

Notes on this clonotype: A junction boundary mismatches the germline segment, possibly from a read error. This chain connects TRBV20-1 to TRBJ2-7, with 10 bases aligning to TRBD2. The germline V gene has CDR1 DFQATT and CDR2 SNEGSKA (reference sequence). This CDR3 region has 17 residues. This CDR3 is CSSRRSPLAGGDYEQYF. The CDR3, as DNA: TGCAGTTCTAGAAGGAGTCCCTTAGCGGGAGGAGACTACGAGCAGTACTTC.